A selection of T cell receptor beta chains follows, all from one sample in a study of blood T cell repertoires in COVID-19. Sequenced by immunoSEQ multiplex PCR; TCRdb stores in-frame clones only, minus some. The sample lists about 170,000 clones; 85% to 90% were seen once. The sequencing input was peripheral blood. The receptors originated from a man between 50 and 59 years old who had recovered from COVID-19. Both conserved end residues are part of each CDR3. The D gene is left open where the match is weak. Some rows mark clone size as missing; the rest say once, few, many or name a class of expanded clone.

clone size	V gene	J gene	D gene	CDR3 DNA	CDR3 protein
.	TRBV27	TRBJ1-6	.	TGTGCCAGCAGCCCTCGCGGGGCGCTGAATAATTCACCCCTCCACTTT	CASSPRGALNNSPLHF
.	TRBV3-1/TRBV3-2	TRBJ2-5	.	TGTGCCAGCAGCCAAGATATCTATCTGGAGACCCAGTACTTC	CASSQDIYLETQYF
.	TRBV6-2/TRBV6-3	TRBJ2-7	.	TGTGCCAGCAGTTACCCCGGGTATCGGGAGCAGTACTTC	CASSYPGYREQYF
once	TRBV9	TRBJ2-7	TRBD1	TGTGCCAGCAGCGCAAGACAGGGTCTCGCCTACGAGCAGTACTTC	CASSARQGLAYEQYF
.	TRBV12-3/TRBV12-4	TRBJ2-7	.	TGTGCCAGCACCCTCGGGGGATACGAGCAGTACTTC	CASTLGGYEQYF
.	TRBV5-1	TRBJ1-1	.	TGCGCCAGCAGGAGGATAGGGGGGGTGAACACTGAAGCTTTCTTT	CASRRIGGVNTEAFF
few	TRBV28	TRBJ2-7	TRBD2	TGTGCCAGCAGTCCGCTTGGGACTAGCGGGGCTAAACGGGGGGAGCAGTACTTC	CASSPLGTSGAKRGEQYF
.	TRBV2	TRBJ1-2	.	TGTGCCAGCAGTGAGTACAGCCCTTTCGGCTACACCTTC	CASSEYSPFGYTF
.	TRBV7-3	TRBJ2-7	.	TGTGCCAGCAGCTTAAGCGGCTCCCCCGGCGAGCAGTACTTC	CASSLSGSPGEQYF
.	TRBV5-1	TRBJ2-1	.	TGCGCCAGCAGCTTGGGACGGCGGACTTACAATGAGCAGTTCTTC	CASSLGRRTYNEQFF
.	TRBV9	TRBJ2-3	TRBD1	TGTGCCAGCAGCTATAGACAGGGAAGCACAGATACGCAGTATTTT	CASSYRQGSTDTQYF
.	TRBV5-1	TRBJ1-5	TRBD1	TGCGCCAGCAGCTCGACAGGGGGCTGGAATCAGCCCCAGCATTTT	CASSSTGGWNQPQHF
.	TRBV3-1/TRBV3-2	TRBJ2-7	TRBD2	TGTGCCAGCAGTCTTACTAGCGGGCCACACGAGCAGTACTTC	CASSLTSGPHEQYF
.	TRBV9	TRBJ2-6	TRBD1	TGTGCCAGCAGCGTAGCGTCGGGGACAGGGGGTTTCTCTGGGGCCAACGTCCTGACTTTC	CASSVASGTGGFSGANVLTF
.	TRBV5-4	TRBJ1-2	.	TGTGCCAGCAGCTTCCGTCAGGGAAGGGGCTCGGGCTACACCTTC	CASSFRQGRGSGYTF
.	TRBV5-1	TRBJ1-6	TRBD1	TGCGCCAGCAGCTTGGTAGGGGGCAATAATTCACCCCTCCACTTT	CASSLVGGNNSPLHF
.	TRBV27	TRBJ2-3	TRBD2	TGTGCCAGCAGCTACAAATGGACTAGCGGGGGACCGCAGTATTTT	CASSYKWTSGGPQYF
.	TRBV6-5	TRBJ1-1	TRBD1	TGTGCCAGCAGCAGACAGGGGGCGACTGAAGCTTTCTTT	CASSRQGATEAFF
.	TRBV11-2	TRBJ1-2	.	TGTGCCAGCAGCAAGATCGGGGACTATGGCTACACCTTC	CASSKIGDYGYTF
.	TRBV19	TRBJ2-2	.	TGTGCCACCTTATCGGGCAGGGCAGGCACCGGGGAGCTGTTTTTT	CATLSGRAGTGELFF
.	TRBV19	TRBJ2-3	TRBD2	TGTGCCAGTAGAGGACTAGCGGGGATCACAGATACGCAGTATTTT	CASRGLAGITDTQYF
.	TRBV29-1	TRBJ2-3	.	TGCAGCGCCACAAGGGGATCTAGCACAGATACGCAGTATTTT	CSATRGSSTDTQYF